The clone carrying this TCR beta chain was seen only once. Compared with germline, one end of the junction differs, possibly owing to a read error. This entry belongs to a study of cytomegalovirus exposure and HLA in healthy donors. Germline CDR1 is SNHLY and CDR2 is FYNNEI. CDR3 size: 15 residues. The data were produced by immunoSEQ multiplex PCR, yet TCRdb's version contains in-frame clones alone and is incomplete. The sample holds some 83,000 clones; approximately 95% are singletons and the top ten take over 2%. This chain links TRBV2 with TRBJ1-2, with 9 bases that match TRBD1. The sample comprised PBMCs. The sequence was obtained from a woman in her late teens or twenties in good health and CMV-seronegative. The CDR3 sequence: CASREGQGSYYGYTF. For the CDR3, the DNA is TGTGCCAGCAGGGAAGGACAGGGGTCGTACTATGGCTACACCTTC.